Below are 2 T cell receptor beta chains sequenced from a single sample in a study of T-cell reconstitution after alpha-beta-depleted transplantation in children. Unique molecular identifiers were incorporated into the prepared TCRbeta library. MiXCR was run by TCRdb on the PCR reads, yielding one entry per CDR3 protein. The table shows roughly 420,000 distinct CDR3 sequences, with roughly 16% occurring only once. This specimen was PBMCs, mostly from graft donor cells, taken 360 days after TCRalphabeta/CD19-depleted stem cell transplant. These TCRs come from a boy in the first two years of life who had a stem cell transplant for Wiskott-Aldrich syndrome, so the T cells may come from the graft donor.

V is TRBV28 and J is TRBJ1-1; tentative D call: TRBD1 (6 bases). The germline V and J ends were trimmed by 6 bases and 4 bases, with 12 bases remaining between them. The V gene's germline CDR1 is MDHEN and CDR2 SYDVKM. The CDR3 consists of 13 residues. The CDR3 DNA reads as TGTGCCAGCAGATGGACAGCTATCACTGAAGCTTTCTTT. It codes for CASRWTAITEAFF.

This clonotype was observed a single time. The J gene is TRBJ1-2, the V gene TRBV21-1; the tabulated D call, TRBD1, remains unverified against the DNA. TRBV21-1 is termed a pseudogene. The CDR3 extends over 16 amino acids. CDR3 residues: CASSKKRQVLNYGYTF. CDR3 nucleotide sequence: TGTGCCAGCAGCAAGAAGCGACAGGTCCTTAACTATGGCTACACCTTC.